This is a list of T cell receptor beta chains from one sample in a study of T cells in Graves' hyperthyroidism and ophthalmopathy. One entry per CDR3 protein results from TCRdb running MiXCR on the multiplex PCR reads. This sample has about 560,000 distinct CDR3 sequences; roughly 17% occur once, and the top ten carry under 20%. Material: blood. These receptor sequences come from a woman younger than 30 with Graves' hyperthyroidism. The CDR3 runs from the conserved cysteine through the conserved F or W. Each record gives: V gene, D gene, clone size, J gene, CDR3 protein, CDR3 DNA. D genes are given only for firm matches. Clone size appears in some rows only: once, few, many, or a class for an expanded clone.

>TRBV7-2|TRBD2|many|TRBJ2-1
CASSFLAGGSLLNEQFF
TGTGCCAGCAGCTTCCTAGCGGGAGGGTCGCTTCTTAATGAGCAGTTCTTC
>TRBV20-1|.|many|TRBJ2-7
CSASRRSYEQYF
TGCAGTGCTAGTCGTAGATCCTACGAGCAGTACTTC
>TRBV27|.|.|TRBJ1-1
CASSLQGQGEAFF
TGTGCCAGCAGCTTACAGGGTCAGGGTGAAGCTTTCTTT
>TRBV29-1|TRBD1|few|TRBJ1-1
CSVRTGLTEAFF
TGCAGCGTTAGGACAGGGTTGACTGAAGCTTTCTTT
>TRBV6-1|TRBD2|many|TRBJ2-7
CASRAGLAGGSSYEQYF
TGTGCCAGCAGGGCGGGACTAGCGGGAGGAAGCTCCTACGAGCAGTACTTC
>TRBV5-1|.|many|TRBJ2-1
CASSLDGSSYNEQFF
TGTGCCAGCAGCTTAGACGGAAGCTCCTACAATGAGCAGTTCTTC
>TRBV6-2/TRBV6-3|TRBD1|.|TRBJ2-5
CASTRQGFLETQYF
TGTGCCAGCACCAGACAGGGATTTTTGGAGACCCAGTACTTC
>TRBV3-1|TRBD1|many|TRBJ1-5
CASSQLDRASDQPQHF
TGTGCCAGCAGCCAACTAGACAGGGCCTCTGATCAGCCCCAGCATTTT
>TRBV11-2|.|few|TRBJ2-5
CASSYRVQETQYF
TGTGCCAGCAGCTACAGGGTGCAAGAGACCCAGTACTTC
>TRBV5-6|.|many|TRBJ1-2
CASSLASKGDYGYTF
TGTGCCAGCAGCTTGGCCAGTAAGGGGGACTATGGCTACACCTTC
>TRBV11-3|TRBD1|.|TRBJ2-1
CASSAGTGSWDEQFF
TGTGCCAGCAGCGCCGGGACAGGGTCTTGGGATGAGCAGTTCTTC
>TRBV14|.|.|TRBJ1-2
CASSQDSLQAVNYGYTF
TGTGCCAGCAGCCAAGATTCGCTGCAGGCGGTTAACTATGGCTACACCTTC
>TRBV5-6|.|.|TRBJ1-2
CASSLTGAGTSDGYTF
TGTGCCAGCAGCTTAACGGGAGCAGGGACTTCTGATGGCTACACCTTC
>TRBV7-2|.|many|TRBJ1-5
CASSYRGNQPQHF
TGTGCCAGCAGCTACAGGGGCAATCAGCCCCAGCATTTT
>TRBV7-9|.|many|TRBJ1-2
CASSSSRPGHYGYTF
TGTGCCAGCAGCAGCAGCCGGCCAGGGCACTATGGCTACACCTTC
>TRBV28|TRBD1|many|TRBJ1-2
CASSLWGQGRGNGYTF
TGTGCCAGCAGTTTATGGGGACAGGGGAGGGGAAATGGCTACACCTTC
>TRBV5-1|TRBD1|.|TRBJ2-2
CASSLPGQGDTGELFF
TGCGCCAGCAGCTTACCGGGACAGGGGGACACCGGGGAGCTGTTTTTT
>TRBV5-5|.|.|TRBJ2-3
CASSSEPESDSTDTQYF
TGTGCCAGCAGCTCTGAACCAGAGTCGGATAGCACAGATACGCAGTATTTT
>TRBV18|.|.|TRBJ1-1
CASSPPERAQGTEAFF
TGTGCCAGCTCACCACCGGAGCGGGCGCAGGGCACTGAAGCTTTCTTT
>TRBV10-3|TRBD1|few|TRBJ2-7
CAISDGQGAMAYEQYF
TGTGCCATCAGTGACGGACAGGGTGCAATGGCCTACGAGCAGTACTTC
>TRBV27|.|.|TRBJ1-4
CASTGGGEKLFF
TGTGCCAGCACTGGGGGCGGTGAAAAACTGTTTTTT
>TRBV25-1|TRBD1|.|TRBJ1-4
CASSLPPPGTGNEKLFF
TGTGCCAGCAGTCTACCACCCCCCGGGACAGGGAATGAAAAACTGTTTTTT
>TRBV14|TRBD1|many|TRBJ2-5
CASSRQGRGETQYF
TGTGCCAGCAGTCGACAGGGGCGGGGAGAGACCCAGTACTTC
>TRBV29-1|.|.|TRBJ2-7
CSVVADPYSYEQYF
TGCAGCGTGGTAGCGGACCCATACTCCTACGAGCAGTACTTC
>TRBV6-1|TRBD2|many|TRBJ2-3
CASSERLAGGTDTQYF
TGTGCCAGCAGTGAGAGACTAGCGGGAGGTACAGATACGCAGTATTTT